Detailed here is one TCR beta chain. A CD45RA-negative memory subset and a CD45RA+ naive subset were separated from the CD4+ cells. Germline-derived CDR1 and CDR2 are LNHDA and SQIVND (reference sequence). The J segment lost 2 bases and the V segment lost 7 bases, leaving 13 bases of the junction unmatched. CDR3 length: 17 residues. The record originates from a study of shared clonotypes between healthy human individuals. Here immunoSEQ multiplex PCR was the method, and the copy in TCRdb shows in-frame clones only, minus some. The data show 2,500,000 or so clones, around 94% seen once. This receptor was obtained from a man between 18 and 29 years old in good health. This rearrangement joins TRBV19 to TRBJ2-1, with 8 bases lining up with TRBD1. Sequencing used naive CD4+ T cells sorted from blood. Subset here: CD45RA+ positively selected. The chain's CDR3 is CASTSRPGQAAYNEQFF. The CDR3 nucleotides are TGTGCCAGTACCTCCCGCCCGGGACAGGCAGCCTACAATGAGCAGTTCTTC.